The present T cell receptor (beta chain) was sequenced within a study of blood T cell repertoires in COVID-19. The sample holds one count of this clone. Germline CDR1 reads LNHNV; CDR2 reads YYDKDF (reference sequence). This CDR3 region has 16 residues. V dropped 0 bases and J dropped 4; count of bases not matched to a gene: 9. The method was immunoSEQ multiplex PCR; TCRdb's version includes in-frame clones alone and lacks a portion of them. The table includes roughly 130,000 clones, 84% detected once. Material: peripheral blood. The sequence was collected from a young woman who had recovered from COVID-19. J is TRBJ2-7 and V is TRBV15; 7 bases map to TRBD2. CDR3 sequence (DNA): TGTGCCACCAGCAGAGATCGGGTACTAGCGCGGTACGAGCAGTACTTC. It encodes CATSRDRVLARYEQYF.